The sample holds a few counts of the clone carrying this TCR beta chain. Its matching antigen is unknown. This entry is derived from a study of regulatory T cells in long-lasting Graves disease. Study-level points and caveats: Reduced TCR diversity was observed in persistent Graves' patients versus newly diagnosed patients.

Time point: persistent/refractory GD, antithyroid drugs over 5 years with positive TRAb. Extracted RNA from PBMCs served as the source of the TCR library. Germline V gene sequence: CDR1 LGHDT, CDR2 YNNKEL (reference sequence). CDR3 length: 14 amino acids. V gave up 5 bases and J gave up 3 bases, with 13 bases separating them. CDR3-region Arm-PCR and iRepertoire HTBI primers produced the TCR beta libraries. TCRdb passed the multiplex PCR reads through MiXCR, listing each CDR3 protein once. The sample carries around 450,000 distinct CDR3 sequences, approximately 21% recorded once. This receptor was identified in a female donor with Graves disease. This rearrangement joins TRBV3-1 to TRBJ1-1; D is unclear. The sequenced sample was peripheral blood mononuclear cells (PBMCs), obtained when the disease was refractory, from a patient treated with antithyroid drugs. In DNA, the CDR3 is TGTGCCAGCAGCACCCCCTTGAGGGACACTGAAGCTTTCTTT. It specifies CASSTPLRDTEAFF.